This T cell receptor (beta chain) was documented in a study of shared clonotypes between healthy human individuals. The V and J ends lost 3 bases and 0 bases, in that order; junction bases with no gene match: 9. Germline V gene data show CDR1 as SGDLS and CDR2 as YYNGEE. This CDR3 is built from 17 residues. Per the original data handling: Filtering differed because ImmunoSEQ produced junction-only sequences that carried no quality scores. Clones were read by immunoSEQ multiplex PCR, and TCRdb kept only the in-frame ones, dropping some. The V and J calls and the clone size are those of that table, but D and trimming were determined from the DNA. The top ten clones hold more than 1.5% of a sample with more than 2 million clones, 93% of them seen once. This clone showed up just once. Only CD45RO-negative cells positively selected for CCR7 counted as naive CD8 cells, so terminally differentiated effector memory CD45RA+ cells were excluded.

The TCR comes from a man between 18 and 29 years old in good health. Some clones in this sample may be carry-over from other donors' samples. Sequences were obtained from naive CD8+ T cells from PBMCs. The V call is TRBV9, the J call TRBJ2-1, with 7 positions matching TRBD1. The CDR3 nucleotides are TGTGCCAGCAGCGCCCGGACAGGACCTAACTCCTACAATGAGCAGTTCTTC. Translated: CASSARTGPNSYNEQFF.